This T cell receptor (beta chain) stems from a study of blood T cells in healthy people across ages. The CDR3 is 15 amino acids. Turning to this clonotype: The germline gene is not matched at one end of the junction; a read error may be the cause.

A sample-barcoded 5' primer and a J-beta primer mix were used in a second PCR of roughly 6 to 11 cycles. Every cDNA was tagged by a template-switch adaptor with 12 random nucleotides. TCRdb passed the 5' RACE reads through MiXCR, listing each CDR3 protein once. The sample yields some 1,000,000 distinct CDR3 sequences, 25% seen once. These same data were also listed under a study on T cells of mothers and their children.

The J gene is TRBJ2-5, the V gene TRBV12-3 or TRBV12-4; 9 bases fit TRBD1. The sequence was collected from a girl aged 2 to 10 in good health. Sample: blood. Here the CDR3 DNA reads TGTGTCAGCAGTTTAGGTACAGGGGGCGCAAAGACCCAGTACTTC. As protein: CVSSLGTGGAKTQYF.